Below are 27 T cell receptor beta chains sequenced from a single sample in a study of blood T cell repertoires in COVID-19. Assay used: immunoSEQ multiplex PCR; TCRdb lists only in-frame clones, some missing. The sample has under 150,000 clones; approximately 85% are singletons. The sequencing input was peripheral blood. Source of these receptors: a human donor in a cohort sampled during active COVID-19.

V is TRBV9 and J is TRBJ2-3; 7 bases map to TRBD1. Unmatched junction bases numbered 5, after V lost 1 base and J lost 0 bases. The CDR3 has 16 amino acids. Germline-derived CDR1 and CDR2 are SGDLS and YYNGEE. The CDR3 sequence: CASSVMGQPSTDTQYF. In nucleotides, the CDR3 is TGTGCCAGCAGCGTAATGGGACAGCCTAGCACAGATACGCAGTATTTT.

The chain carries TRBV28 and TRBJ2-5; 8 bases match TRBD2. The V and J ends lost 3 bases and 4 bases, in that order; junction bases with no gene match: 13. Germline V gene data show CDR1 as MDHEN and CDR2 as SYDVKM. The CDR3 extends over 17 amino acids. Here the CDR3 reads CASSFHWREEAGETQYF. The CDR3 nucleotides are TGTGCCAGCAGTTTTCATTGGCGGGAGGAGGCGGGAGAGACCCAGTACTTC.

The CDR3 DNA follows: TGTGCCACCAGCAGCGACACAGGGGGTGGTCAGCCCCAGCATTTT. Protein: CATSSDTGGGQPQHF. This sequence joins TRBV15 and TRBJ1-5, with 8 bases lining up with TRBD1. Trimming removed 3 bases from V and 6 bases from J; junction bases left unmatched: 7. CDR1 LNHNV and CDR2 YYDKDF come from the germline V gene (reference sequence). This CDR3 region has 15 residues.

This chain uses TRBV9 with TRBJ2-5; 7 bases agree with TRBD2. In germline, CDR1 is SGDLS, CDR2 YYNGEE. The CDR3 sequence is 17 residues long. J gave up 1 base and V 0 bases, and 9 bases lay outside the gene matches. DNA of the CDR3: TGTGCCAGCAGCGTAGCTGGGAGCTCGGGAGGCCAAGAGACCCAGTACTTC. Protein product: CASSVAGSSGGQETQYF.

V and J are TRBV4-1 and TRBJ1-1; D might be TRBD1 (6 bases). The germline V and J ends were trimmed by 0 bases and 6 bases, with 14 bases remaining between them. The V gene's germline CDR1 is MGHRA and CDR2 YSYEKL. CDR3 length: 15 residues. In nucleotides, the CDR3 is TGCGCCAGCAGCCAAGAGGAATTAGGGACACCTGAAGCTTTCTTT. Translation: CASSQEELGTPEAFF.

The rearrangement uses TRBV6-1 and TRBJ2-5, with D possibly matching TRBD1 (5 bases). This CDR3 spans 15 amino acids. V gave up 0 bases and J gave up 5 bases, with 13 bases separating them. Germline-derived CDR1 and CDR2 are MNHNS and SASEGT. In DNA, the CDR3 is TGTGCCAGCAGTGAAGCGCAGGGCCCATGGGAGACCCAGTACTTC. This sequence encodes CASSEAQGPWETQYF.

The chain joins TRBV23-1 to TRBJ1-1; 7 bases align to TRBD1. TRBV23-1 is identified as an open reading frame with a role that is uncertain. V dropped 9 bases and J dropped 1; count of bases not matched to a gene: 5. The length of the CDR3 is 13 residues. CDR3 sequence reads: CARTGTENTEAFF. The DNA of the CDR3 is TGCGCCAGGACCGGGACAGAGAACACTGAAGCTTTCTTT.

The chain joins TRBV21-1 to TRBJ2-5; TRBD1, the D gene given by the table, was not confirmed from the DNA. TRBV21-1 is noted as a pseudogene. The CDR3 is 17 residues long. The CDR3 nucleotides read TGTGCCAGCAGCAAGAGGACAGCCAGATTTCGGCAAGAGACCCAGTACTTC. This translates into CASSKRTARFRQETQYF.

A word on this clone: Germline is not matched at one junction end, which may reflect a read error. The V call is TRBV3-1 (or the pseudogene TRBV3-2), the J call TRBJ2-3, with 8 bases matching TRBD2. The CDR3 length is 13 residues. From germline, CDR1 is LGHDT and CDR2 YNNKEL (reference sequence). CDR3 DNA sequence: TGTGCCAGCAGCCAAACCCGGGGGACTAGGCCTAGTTTT. The encoded protein is CASSQTRGTRPSF.

The chain joins TRBV13 to TRBJ2-5; 11 nucleotides line up with TRBD2. V gave up 0 bases and J gave up 6 bases; unmatched junction bases: 9. Germline V CDR1 and CDR2: PRHDT, FYEKMQ (reference sequence). This CDR3 has 17 residues. DNA for the CDR3: TGTGCCAGCAGCTTAGGCATTAGCGGGGGGGCTGGGAAGACCCAGTACTTC. Protein: CASSLGISGGAGKTQYF.

The J gene is TRBJ2-7, the V gene TRBV5-6, with 14 bases aligning to TRBD2. Trimming cost V 3 bases and J 4 bases; bases outside gene matches: 6. This CDR3 has 16 amino acids. Germline V gives CDR1 SGHDT, CDR2 YYEEEE. Here the CDR3 DNA reads TGTGCCAGCAGCTCGCCCGGGACTAGCGGGGGTTACGAGCAGTACTTC. Protein: CASSSPGTSGGYEQYF.

The chain has TRBV7-9 and TRBJ2-5, with D possibly matching TRBD2 (5 bases). V shed 6 bases and J shed 3 bases, with 11 bases lying between them. CDR1 is SEHNR, CDR2 FQNEAQ, per germline (reference sequence). The CDR3 has 13 residues. This CDR3 is CASRVPGKETQYF. CDR3 bases: TGTGCCAGCAGGGTCCCGGGGAAAGAGACCCAGTACTTC.

The chain joins TRBV3-1 (or the pseudogene TRBV3-2) to TRBJ2-5; D possibly corresponds to TRBD1 (5 bases). CDR3 size: 15 residues. V dropped 1 base and J dropped 2 bases, with 11 bases sitting between them. Germline values: CDR1 LGHDT, CDR2 YNNKEL (reference sequence). In nucleotides, the CDR3 is TGTGCCAGCAGCCAAGCCGGACACATTCAAGAGACCCAGTACTTC. Protein: CASSQAGHIQETQYF.

The CDR3 loop reads CASSLGLAGEVTGELFF. The CDR3 DNA follows: TGTGCCAGTAGTCTGGGACTAGCGGGAGAGGTCACCGGGGAGCTGTTTTTT. The chain employs TRBV19 and TRBJ2-2; 14 bases are a match to TRBD2. The CDR3 is made up of 17 amino acids. J lost 4 bases, V lost 5 bases, and 6 bases had no gene match. The germline V gene has CDR1 LNHDA and CDR2 SQIVND (reference sequence).

The chain employs TRBV19 and TRBJ2-1; TRBD2 matches 11 bases. The CDR3 runs 18 residues. V lost 5 bases to trimming and J lost 1 base; unmatched junction nucleotides: 10. Germline V CDR1 and CDR2: LNHDA, SQIVND (reference sequence). CDR3 residues: CASSGVAGGPKSYNEQFF. As DNA, the CDR3 is TGTGCCAGTAGTGGAGTAGCGGGAGGGCCAAAATCCTACAATGAGCAGTTCTTC.

The V and J genes are TRBV30 and TRBJ2-7; tentative D call: TRBD1 (6 bases). The CDR3 loop spans 15 amino acids. V was cut by 1 base and J by 2 bases, with 15 bases left in between. Per the germline V gene, CDR1 is GTSNPN and CDR2 is SVGIG (reference sequence). CDR3 nucleotide sequence: TGTGCCTGGAGTGGCTCTTGGGACAAACCCTACGAGCAGTACTTC. Translated: CAWSGSWDKPYEQYF. Supplemented by reference TRBV30 and TRBJ2-7, the full variable domain reads SQTIHQWPATLVQPVGSPLSLECTVEGTSNPNLYWYRQAAGRGLQLLFYSVGIGQISSEVPQNLSASRPQDRQFILSSKKLLLSDSGFYLCAWSGSWDKPYEQYFGPGTRLTVT.

The chain is built from TRBV3-1 (or the pseudogene TRBV3-2) and TRBJ2-2, with D uncertain. Trimming took 0 bases from V and 7 from J, leaving 6 bases between them. The CDR3 sequence is 13 residues long. CDR1 is LGHDT, CDR2 YNNKEL, per germline (reference sequence). The CDR3 region has the DNA TGTGCCAGCAGCCAAGATCCGGGCGGGGAGCTGTTTTTT. Protein: CASSQDPGGELFF.

The CDR3, as DNA: TGCGCCAGCAGGAGGACTAGCGGGTTCTCCTACGAGCAGTACTTC. It codes for CASRRTSGFSYEQYF. J is TRBJ2-7 and V is TRBV5-1, with TRBD2 identical over 11 bases. Germline values: CDR1 SGHRS, CDR2 YFSETQ. The trim removed 5 bases at V and 0 bases at J, leaving 4 bases unmatched. The CDR3 spans 15 residues.

The chain uses TRBV5-1 and TRBJ2-3; possibly TRBD1 for D (5 bases). V was pared by 6 bases and J by 1 base, with 18 bases between. The CDR3 has 16 residues. The germline gives CDR1 SGHRS, CDR2 YFSETQ. CDR3 in DNA: TGCGCCAGCACCATGATTTTAGGGGTAGGCACAGATACGCAGTATTTT. Amino acid sequence: CASTMILGVGTDTQYF.

This clone was seen once. The chain combines TRBV30 with TRBJ1-1; TRBD1 aligns across 8 bases. After removal of 2 bases from V and 1 base from J, the junction contained 0 bases not matched to a gene. CDR1 and CDR2 from the germline V gene are GTSNPN and SVGIG (reference sequence). This CDR3 is 13 amino acids long. CDR3 bases: TGTGCCTGGAGTCAGGGGGCGAACACTGAAGCTTTCTTT. Translating gives CAWSQGANTEAFF.

The chain has TRBV6-5 and TRBJ2-2; D may be TRBD2 (5 bases). CDR1 is MNHEY and CDR2 is SVGAGI in the germline V gene. The V gene lost 8 bases and the J gene lost 8 bases, with 15 bases spanning the gap. The CDR3 has 13 residues. The DNA of the CDR3 is TGTGCCAGCGGCCTCGAGGGCCCTGGGGAGCTGTTTTTT. Translating gives CASGLEGPGELFF.

This chain uses TRBV7-2 with TRBJ1-1; D gene ambiguous. Germline CDR1 is SGHTA and CDR2 is FQGNSA. Trimming took 0 bases from V and 1 from J, leaving 6 bases between them. This CDR3 is 14 amino acids long. Here the CDR3 DNA reads TGTGCCAGCAGCTTAGCCCCGGGGAACACTGAAGCTTTCTTT. This codes for CASSLAPGNTEAFF.

This rearrangement joins TRBV5-4 to TRBJ1-3; D is uncertain. The CDR3 is 16 amino acids. V gave up 2 bases and J gave up 3 bases, with 15 bases separating them. Germline V gene lookup returns CDR1 SGHNT and CDR2 YYREEE (reference sequence). As DNA, the CDR3 is TGTGCCAGCAGCTTAAGCCCTGAGGGTGATGGAAACACCATATATTTT. It yields the protein CASSLSPEGDGNTIYF.

CDR3 loop: CASSETLAGGTDTQYF. Written as DNA, the CDR3 is TGTGCCAGCAGCGAAACTCTAGCGGGGGGTACAGATACGCAGTATTTT. The V call is TRBV5-5, the J call TRBJ2-3, with TRBD2 identical over 11 bases. The CDR3 extends over 16 amino acids. V gave up 4 bases and J gave up 3 bases; unmatched junction bases: 7. CDR1 SGHKS and CDR2 YYEKEE come from the germline V gene (reference sequence). The complete variable domain, with remaining parts taken from reference TRBV5-5 and TRBJ2-3, reads DAGVTQSPTHLIKTRGQQVTLRCSPISGHKSVSWYQQVLGQGPQFIFQYYEKEERGRGNFPDRFSARQFPNYSSELNVNALLLGDSALYLCASSETLAGGTDTQYFGPGTRLTVL.

The genes are TRBV6-5 and TRBJ2-3; D uncertain. Trimming pared 6 bases from V and 1 base from J, leaving 5 bases between. This CDR3 region has 12 residues. The germline V gene encodes CDR1 MNHEY and CDR2 SVGAGI. The CDR3 nucleotides are TGTGCCAGCAGGGCGGGCACAGATACGCAGTATTTT. It is translated as CASRAGTDTQYF.

The rearrangement uses TRBV5-4 and TRBJ2-1, with 9 nucleotides matching TRBD2. Germline CDR1 SGHNT, CDR2 YYREEE (reference sequence). CDR3 length equals 14 residues. V dropped 4 bases and J dropped 6; count of bases not matched to a gene: 5. The CDR3 region has the DNA TGTGCCAGCAGCGATAGCGGGAGAGGCAATGAGCAGTTCTTC. It translates to CASSDSGRGNEQFF.

This clone turned up a few times. The chain uses TRBV7-3 and TRBJ1-5; 8 nucleotides agree with TRBD1. Germline values: CDR1 SGHTA, CDR2 FQGTGA. The CDR3 length is 13 residues. With 3 bases clipped from V and 7 bases from J, the junction kept 2 bases outside the gene matches. The CDR3 spells CASSLGTGQPQHF. The CDR3 bases are TGTGCCAGCAGCTTGGGGACAGGCCAGCCCCAGCATTTT.